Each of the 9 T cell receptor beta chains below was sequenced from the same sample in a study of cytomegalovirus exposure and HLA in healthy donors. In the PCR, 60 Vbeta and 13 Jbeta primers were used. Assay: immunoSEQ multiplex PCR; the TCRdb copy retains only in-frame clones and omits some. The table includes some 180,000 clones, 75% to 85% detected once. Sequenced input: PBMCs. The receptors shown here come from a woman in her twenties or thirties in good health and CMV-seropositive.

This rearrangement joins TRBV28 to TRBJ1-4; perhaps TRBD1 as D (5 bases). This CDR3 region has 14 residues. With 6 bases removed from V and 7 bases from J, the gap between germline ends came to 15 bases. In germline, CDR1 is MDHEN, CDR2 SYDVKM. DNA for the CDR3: TGTGCCAGCAGGGGCCGGGGGGAGGGTGAAAAACTGTTTTTT. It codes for CASRGRGEGEKLFF.

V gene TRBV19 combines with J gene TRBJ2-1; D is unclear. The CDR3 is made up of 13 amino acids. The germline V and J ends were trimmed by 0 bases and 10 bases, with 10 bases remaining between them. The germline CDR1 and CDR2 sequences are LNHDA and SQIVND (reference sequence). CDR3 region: CASSIDGLGEQFF. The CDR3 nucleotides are TGTGCCAGTAGTATAGATGGGTTGGGCGAGCAGTTCTTC.

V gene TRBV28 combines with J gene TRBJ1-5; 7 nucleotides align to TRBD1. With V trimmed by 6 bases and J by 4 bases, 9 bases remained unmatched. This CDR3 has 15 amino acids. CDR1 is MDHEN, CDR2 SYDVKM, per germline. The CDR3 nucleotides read TGTGCCAGCAGGAGGGACAGCCTCCTTAATCAGCCCCAGCATTTT. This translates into CASRRDSLLNQPQHF.

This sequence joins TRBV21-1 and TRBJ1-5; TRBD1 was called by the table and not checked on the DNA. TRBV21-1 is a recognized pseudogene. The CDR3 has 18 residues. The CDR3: CASSKSRNRGHRGQPQHF. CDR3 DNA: TGTGCCAGCAGCAAAAGTCGGAACAGGGGGCATCGAGGTCAGCCCCAGCATTTT.

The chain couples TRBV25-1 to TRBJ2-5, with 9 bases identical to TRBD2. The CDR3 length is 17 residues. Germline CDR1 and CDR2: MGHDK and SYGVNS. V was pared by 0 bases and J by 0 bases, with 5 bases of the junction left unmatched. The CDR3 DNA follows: TGTGCCAGCAGTGAATATGGTAGCGGGGGCCACCAAGAGACCCAGTACTTC. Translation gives CASSEYGSGGHQETQYF.

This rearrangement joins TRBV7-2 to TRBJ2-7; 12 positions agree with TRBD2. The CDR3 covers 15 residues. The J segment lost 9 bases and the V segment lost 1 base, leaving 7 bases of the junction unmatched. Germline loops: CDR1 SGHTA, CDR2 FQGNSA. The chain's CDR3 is CASSLDGTSGPAQYF. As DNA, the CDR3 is TGTGCCAGCAGCTTAGACGGGACTAGCGGGCCAGCGCAGTACTTC.

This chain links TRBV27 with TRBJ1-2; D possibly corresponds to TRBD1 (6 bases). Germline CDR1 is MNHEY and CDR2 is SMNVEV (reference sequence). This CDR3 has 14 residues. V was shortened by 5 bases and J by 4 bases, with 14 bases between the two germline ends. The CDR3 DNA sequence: TGTGCCAGCAGTCCCGCCGGGACACTCTATGGCTACACCTTC. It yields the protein CASSPAGTLYGYTF.

The CDR3 DNA sequence: TGCGCCAGCAGCCTTAGTCGGAACACCGGGGAGCTGTTTTTT. Protein product: CASSLSRNTGELFF. The rearrangement uses TRBV5-1 and TRBJ2-2, with unresolved D. The CDR3 has 14 amino acids. Trimming removed 4 bases from V and 1 base from J, with 8 bases in between. Germline assignment: CDR1 SGHRS and CDR2 YFSETQ.

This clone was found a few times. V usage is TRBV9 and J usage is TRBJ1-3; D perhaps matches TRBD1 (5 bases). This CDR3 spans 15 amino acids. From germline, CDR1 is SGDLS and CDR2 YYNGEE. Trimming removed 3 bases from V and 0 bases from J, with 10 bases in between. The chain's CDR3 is CASSARAISGNTIYF. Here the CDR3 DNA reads TGTGCCAGCAGCGCCAGGGCCATCTCTGGAAACACCATATATTTT.